This TCR beta chain was captured in a study of post-analysis software for immune sequencing data (dated by TCRdb to the mid-2010s). Some background on the complete study: Recorded disease courses included relapsing-remitting, secondary progressive and progressive-relapsing multiple sclerosis, with some patients lacking subtype annotation. The multiple sclerosis patient repertoires were compared with 11 previously published healthy control repertoires from donors aged roughly 6 to 27 years. A subset of samples was prepared in parallel using single-end sample barcoding, then pooled and co-amplified after Illumina adapter ligation. Overall results and qualifications from the work: Compared with controls, multiple sclerosis patients had significantly lower normalized Chao1 diversity, a finding suggesting substantial peripheral T-cell clonal expansion. The control group was slightly older than the multiple sclerosis patient group. Direct clustering with F measure revealed strong co-clustering of samples prepared in the same batch, which led to a batch-effect correction. Roughly 5 TRBV segments, including TRBV5-6, TRBV5-1 and TRBV20-1, were significantly more frequent in patients than controls.

To demonstrate the VDJtools post-analysis software, TCR beta repertoires were profiled from the peripheral blood of more than 10 young patients with multiple sclerosis. The multiple sclerosis patients were children and adolescents between roughly 6 and 17 years of age. The junction carries 11 bases between V and J, which are trimmed by 4 bases and 2 bases respectively. The CDR3 sequence holds 13 residues, the cysteine and phenylalanine included. CDR3 DNA is the only sequence kept; it has 39 bases, read in frame from the first base. CDR1 and CDR2, per the germline V gene, are SQVTM and ANQGSEA. Receptors were amplified or captured by PCR. Sequencing was carried out with an Illumina HiSeq 2500. To reduce PCR and sequencing biases, unique molecular identifiers were built into the TCR beta cDNA libraries. Some 500,000 cDNA molecules were obtained per 1 to 10 million input T cells, so each molecule approximated one T cell. The same protocol used for the earlier healthy control dataset was applied to prepare and sequence the patient libraries. Samples belonging to the same batch were prepared together, multiplexed and sequenced on a shared HiSeq lane. As for the authors' bioinformatics: MIGEC was used to process the raw barcoded reads, and molecular identifier groups with only a single read were discarded before consensus assembly and CDR3 extraction. Clonotype tables were post-analysed with VDJtools, normalizing diversity by down-sampling all datasets to the smallest sample size. To correct batch-related cross-sample contamination, repertoire overlap clustering matched CDR3 amino acid sequences but not nucleotide sequences. TCRdb itself trimmed the public reads at Q25 with fastp, ran MiXCR and retained productive beta chains. Each record represents a unique CDR3 protein, reported with the most common genes and DNA among its rows. The V and J calls follow TCRdb's processing rather than the paper's. The sample table holds fewer than 550,000 distinct CDR3 sequences, of which roughly 34% were seen once. Approximately 5.4% of the sample comes from the top ten.

This clonotype was detected a few times. No cognate antigen has been identified for it. The sample holds no much larger clone one base away, and base qualities are not on file. This sequence was found in a girl under 18 with multiple sclerosis. The chain uses TRBV29-1 and TRBJ2-5, with no confidently assigned D gene. Sequenced input: blood. The CDR3 in this case is CSVVGRTQETQYF. At the DNA level, the sequence is TGCAGCGTTGTTGGACGGACGCAAGAGACCCAGTACTTC.